The present T cell receptor (beta chain) was sequenced within a study of T cell responses to AZD1222 COVID-19 vaccine. This table comes from immunoSEQ multiplex PCR, and its TCRdb copy is limited to in-frame clones, with some not included. The data show around 140,000 clones, with around 90% seen just once and 1.5% to 2% held by the top ten. Study-wide results and caveats: It was only 6 or 7 AZD1222 recipients who were seropositive at baseline. Close to half of all spike-specific TCRs reportedly target regions of the variants that are unmutated. Females outnumbered males among donors, who were mostly white British; clonal diversity was possibly underestimated. Spike-specific TCR breadth rose after two AZD1222 doses, and depth rose as well.

Comments on this clone: Antigen unknown.

CDR3 length: 16 residues. Trimming left V 4 bases short and J 1 base short, with 14 bases between. Per germline, CDR1 LGHNA and CDR2 YNFKEQ. Here the sequenced sample was peripheral blood, taken 28 days after the second AZD1222 dose. This clonotype was obtained from an adult who received the AZD1222 COVID-19 vaccine. The chain uses TRBV4-2 and TRBJ1-5; a weak D match, TRBD1 (5 bases). CDR3 protein: CASSPEGEGSNQPQHF. CDR3 in DNA: TGTGCCAGCAGCCCCGAGGGAGAGGGGAGCAATCAGCCCCAGCATTTT.